This TCR beta chain comes out of a study of cytomegalovirus exposure and HLA in healthy donors. With 60 Vbeta and 13 Jbeta primers, the PCR was carried out. Clones were read by immunoSEQ multiplex PCR, and TCRdb kept only the in-frame ones, dropping some. The sample yields 75,000 to 100,000 clones, around 79% seen once. The ends were cut back, 0 bases at V and 5 bases at J, with 9 bases in the middle. CDR3 size: 13 residues. Study-wide results and caveats: Some V segments could not be told apart, so they were left out, TRBV6-2 and TRBV6-3 among them.

Points on this clone: What it binds is not known.

This receptor was identified in a female donor in good health and CMV-seropositive. Material for sequencing was PBMCs. This chain joins TRBV5-3 and TRBJ2-7; no reliable D call. TRBV5-3 counts as an open reading frame of uncertain function. The CDR3 loop is CARSLGGNHEQYF. CDR3 sequence (DNA): TGTGCCAGAAGCTTGGGAGGAAACCACGAGCAGTACTTC.